Shown below are 8 T cell receptor beta chains from a single sample sequenced in a study of post-analysis software for immune sequencing data. Each TCR beta cDNA library carried unique molecular identifiers. Each CDR3 protein gets one entry after TCRdb re-called the PCR reads with MiXCR. The repertoire has 700,000 to 900,000 distinct CDR3 sequences, roughly 50% of them found once; the top ten carry 4% to 5%. Whole-study findings and limits: The study found TRBV5-6, TRBV5-1 and TRBV20-1 among about 5 TRBV segments more frequent in patients than controls.

These receptors are not linked to any known antigen. Specimen: blood. Every receptor here comes from a girl aged 5 to 17 with multiple sclerosis.

This clonotype occurred once. The rearrangement links TRBV6-1 to TRBJ2-7, with 9 positions matching TRBD2. Germline V gene lookup returns CDR1 MNHNS and CDR2 SASEGT. Unmatched junction bases numbered 13, after V lost 0 bases and J lost 4 bases. This CDR3 has 18 residues. In nucleotides, the CDR3 is TGTGCCAGCAGTGAAGCTCCCCTGGTAGCGGGAGTGACGTACGAGCAGTACTTC. This gives the protein CASSEAPLVAGVTYEQYF.

Worth noting for this clonotype: Germline and junction disagree at one end, which may indicate a read error. The CDR3 loop reads CVSSFWGGQGQSETQYF. DNA for the CDR3: TGTGTCAGCAGTTTCTGGGGGGGGCAGGGGCAATCGGAGACCCAGTACTTC. The chain combines TRBV27 with TRBJ2-5; possibly TRBD2 for D (7 bases). The germline CDR1 and CDR2 sequences are MNHEY and SMNVEV (reference sequence). This CDR3 is built from 17 residues.

This clonotype was found a few times. Germline and junction disagree at one end, which may indicate a read error. The genes are TRBV6-5 and TRBJ2-7; TRBD2 matches at 10 bases. The CDR3 extends over 19 amino acids. Germline V gives CDR1 MNHEY, CDR2 SVGAGI. CDR3 DNA: TGTGCCAGCAGTTACTCGTCGCTAGCGGGAGTTTCTTACTCCCACGAGCAGTACTTC. Amino acid sequence: CASSYSSLAGVSYSHEQYF.

In its sample, this clonotype was seen a few times. V is TRBV7-9 and J is TRBJ2-1, with 12 bases identical to TRBD2. V shed 5 bases, J shed 10 bases, and the junction held 9 bases outside the gene matches. CDR1 SEHNR and CDR2 FQNEAQ come from the germline V gene (reference sequence). The CDR3 loop spans 15 amino acids. The CDR3 sequence is CASSPLTSGSIEQFF. CDR3 coding DNA: TGTGCCAGCAGCCCCCTGACTAGCGGGAGTATAGAGCAGTTCTTC.

The V gene is TRBV20-1, the J gene TRBJ2-1; 7 positions agree with TRBD1. From germline, CDR1 is DFQATT and CDR2 SNEGSKA (reference sequence). Losses at the gene ends were 1 base for V and 0 bases for J; bases not matched to a gene: 9. This CDR3 is 17 amino acids long. The CDR3 DNA reads TGCAGTGCTAGAGTTAAGACAGGGTGGGGCTCCTACAATGAGCAGTTCTTC. This gives the protein CSARVKTGWGSYNEQFF.

This clonotype was found a few times. The V gene is TRBV20-1, the J gene TRBJ2-7; 7 nucleotides match TRBD1. The end of the DNA fits TRBJ2-4 better, so the J call may be wrong. There are 15 residues in the CDR3. CDR1 is DFQATT and CDR2 is SNEGSKA in the germline V gene (reference sequence). CDR3 coding DNA: TGCAGTGCTAGCCCCTTCGACAGGGAACAAAACATTCAGTACTTC. Translating gives CSASPFDREQNIQYF.

The J gene is TRBJ2-7, the V gene TRBV27; 10 bases map to TRBD2. Per the germline V gene, CDR1 is MNHEY and CDR2 is SMNVEV (reference sequence). Trimming removed 5 bases from V and 2 bases from J; junction bases left unmatched: 9. The CDR3 extends over 16 amino acids. The CDR3 coding sequence is TGTGCCAGCAGTCTATTAGCGGGAGGTCGACCCTACGAGCAGTACTTC. Translating it yields CASSLLAGGRPYEQYF.

The table lists this clonotype with a few counts. The gene calls are TRBV20-1 and TRBJ2-5, with a tentative D call TRBD2 (6 bases). V was trimmed by 6 bases and J by 2 bases, leaving 22 bases between them. Per the germline V gene, CDR1 is DFQATT and CDR2 is SNEGSKA (reference sequence). This CDR3 is 16 amino acids long. The CDR3 DNA sequence: TGCAGTGCCAGGGTCCGGGAGATCGGTTGGCAAGAGACCCAGTACTTC. It translates to CSARVREIGWQETQYF.